This T cell receptor (beta chain) was identified during a study of cytomegalovirus exposure and HLA in healthy donors (dated by TCRdb to about 2017). In terms of the full investigation: An earlier analysis of roughly 610 of the donors reported over 250 Gb of sequence data and around 120 million unique TCR beta sequences obtained from about 170 million T cells. An early release covering around 630 HLA-typed donors comprised approximately 300 gigabases of sequencing data and around 80 million unique TCR sequences. The genetic ancestry cluster associated with self-reported Caucasian donors included roughly 84% of the approximately 410 genotyped donors. The aim of the study was to test whether cataloging public T cell receptors could identify signatures of past pathogen exposure. Using immunosequencing, the study profiled T cell repertoires from 550 to 750 subjects and related those repertoires to cytomegalovirus serostatus. A separate validation cohort of 100 to 150 different subjects was used in addition to the 666-subject first cohort. To predict cytomegalovirus infection status, the study combined high-throughput TCR immunosequencing, statistical association of individual TCRs with disease status, and machine learning. In a later analysis, previously published TCR beta repertoires from 600 to 850 donors were re-analyzed and high-resolution HLA genotyping was added so that TCR occurrence patterns could be studied. In the later analysis, no new phenotypic data were used to find candidate immune exposures; instead, reliance was placed on TCR beta sequences and their occurrence across donors. In an earlier analysis of roughly 580 of the donors, high-throughput TCR beta sequencing was used to judge whether each TCR beta V gene segment behaved as functional or pseudogenic. Donor age, sex, ethnicity and CMV serostatus were compiled alongside the repertoire data. Genome-wide SNP genotypes for about 60% of the roughly 700 donors were used in a later genetic analysis, which treated that subset as a discovery cohort. Every repertoire in the discovery cohort had been generated on one and the same sequencing platform. HLA typing covered class I and class II loci at four-digit resolution. The number of donors typed differed by locus, with about 629-640 for A, B, C, DRB1 and DQB1, 522 for DQA1, approximately 570 for DPA1, and around 460 for DPB1. Because of strong linkage in the cohort, five DR-DQ haplotypes were treated as single units for association and clustering. Among roughly 400 genotyped donors of the cohort, an average of around 220,000 unique TCR beta nucleotide sequences was sequenced per donor, of which 15% to 20% were non-productive.

General conclusions and limits of the study: An earlier analysis of several hundred of the donors showed that most TCR beta V segments appeared in productive rearrangements either about 87% or about 30% of the time, which broadly matched IMGT annotations. A total of around 150 TCR beta chains were listed by the study as associated with cytomegalovirus. The earlier analysis of 587 of the donors excluded 15 to 20 rarely observed V segments, including chromosome 9 orphons, because counts were too low. Because HLA typing was missing for some donors at each locus, association tests included only the typed subset. The classifier was reported to diagnose cytomegalovirus status with high specificity and sensitivity in both the original and validation cohorts. The presence/absence analyses assumed that sequencing depth was roughly uniform across donors, and that assumption may not be true. Most TCR sequences were observed very rarely across donors, whereas some public TCRs were present in many individuals. According to a later analysis, TCR association rates differed among HLA loci, with DRB1 alleles showing the most associated TCRs and HLA-C alleles showing the fewest. A few of the identified cytomegalovirus-associated TCR beta chains were confirmed in vitro to be specific for cytomegalovirus antigens. Some IMGT-functional V segments, including TRBV6-2 and TRBV6-3, could not be distinguished by the 87-base-pair reads and were therefore excluded. Linkage disequilibrium might explain the correlated functional status among segregating V segments, but an unknown experimental factor could not be ruled out. A later genetic analysis reported fewer N-insertions in productive TCRs among donors in an Asian-associated ancestry cluster than the approximately 700-donor mean. At a false discovery rate of 0.05, a later analysis linked approximately 18,000 TCR beta sequences to specific HLA alleles. V-gene and J-gene trimming of TCR beta chains was associated with a missense DCLRE1C variant in a later genetic analysis, and the association was replicated in an independent cohort. For the cohort, immune exposure information was limited to CMV serostatus. Several of the top co-occurrence clusters appeared to be linked to parvovirus B19, influenza, CMV and Epstein-Barr virus, according to a later analysis. According to the authors, the approach could potentially be generalized to other disease states and immunological phenotypes. A cluster of highly shared sequence variants was judged likely to be a technical artifact of the sequencing pipeline. According to a later analysis, most CMV-associated TCR beta chains appeared to be HLA-restricted, and the HLA associations seemed to be driven largely by CMV exposure. In a later analysis, HLA-associated TCR beta chains showed more clonal expansion and lower generation probabilities than non-associated chains that were equally common. A further reported finding was that TCR beta sequences accurately predicted the HLA-A and HLA-B alleles for most subjects in the first cohort. Only TCR beta chains were sequenced in this cohort, and the absence of alpha or paired-chain data limited detectable features. Assigning TCR associations to individual alleles was difficult when HLA alleles, especially DR and DQ, strongly co-occurred.

Preparation of the library involved the immunoSEQ multiplex PCR assay. For the multiplex PCR, a mixture combining 60 forward primers for TCR Vbeta segments and 13 reverse primers for TCR Jbeta segments was used. Amplification of the CDR3 region of rearranged TCR beta genes was performed with a multiplex PCR assay on genomic DNA. The Illumina HiSeq System was used to sequence the amplified TCR beta libraries as 87-base-pair reads. Per the source publication's procedure: In a later analysis, some 80 million unique TCR beta chains were counted across the roughly 670 repertoires, and approximately 11 million of these chains were shared by at least two donors. A nearest-neighbor algorithm error-corrected the raw reads and collapsed the reads into unique sequences, merging closely related sequences to remove PCR and sequencing errors. Alignment of CDR3 sequences to IMGT reference sequences was used to assign V, D and J gene segments. For a sequence to be retained, at least a six-nucleotide match to both a V gene segment and a J gene segment was required. A rearrangement was called productive if the CDR3 had no stop codons and remained in frame with V and J, and every other rearrangement was called non-productive. Following IMGT convention, CDR3 was defined as the stretch from the second conserved V-encoded cysteine up to the conserved J-encoded phenylalanine. In an earlier analysis of some 550 of the donors, sequences lacking an unambiguous match to a single V gene segment were excluded. In an earlier analysis of approximately 590 of the donors, V segments were called functional above 56.7% productive rearrangements and were called segregating when the between-donor standard deviation exceeded 5%. To diagnose cytomegalovirus status from the catalog of TCR beta chain sequences, a statistical classification framework was built. In a later analysis, TCR nucleotide sequences were compared against IMGT/GENE-DB human TR gene sequences so that V and J genes could be assigned. Using the TCRdist pipeline, a later analysis assigned CDR3 sequences along with most-parsimonious VDJ recombination scenarios. In a later analysis, each TCR beta chain was defined by its CDR3 amino acid sequence together with its V-gene family, and reads lacking a unique V-gene family were excluded. To address suspected cross-contamination and a sequencing artifact, a later analysis removed around 600 highly shared, low-generation-probability nucleotide sequences. A later analysis calculated a clonal expansion index for each public chain from normalized within-repertoire ranks of inferred template counts. In a later analysis, generation probabilities were computed using a VDJ recombination model fitted to out-of-frame rearrangements, and the results were checked against IGoR. Hypergeometric tests were used in a later analysis to score TCR-TCR, TCR-HLA and TCR-CMV co-occurrence, with a repertoire-size bias correction applied to the TCR pairs. False discovery rates were estimated in a later analysis by permuting HLA or CMV assignments 20 times. In a later analysis, co-occurring TCRs were grouped using DBSCAN, and TCRdist sequence similarity was added for clustering within HLA-allele-positive subsets. Repertoires with fewer than 30,000 or more than 120,000 public chains, plus five repertoires with anomalous nucleotide sharing, were excluded from co-occurrence clustering. TCRdb limited this immuneACCESS table to in-frame rearrangements with V and J called. A share of clones is missing; checked studies link under half to unresolved V genes, and the rest is unexplained. That table furnishes V, J and clone size, whereas the DNA furnished D and trimming. This sample has some 190,000 clones in its table, and over 75% of those were observed once. Roughly 2% of the sample comes from the top ten.

The germline V gene sets CDR1 to SGDLS and CDR2 to YYNGEE. Taken from cysteine to phenylalanine, the CDR3 has 16 residues. Only the CDR3 DNA stays, 48 bases, in frame from base 1. Between the V and J ends, shortened by 0 bases and 0 bases respectively, the junction contains 10 bases. In total, roughly 710 healthy bone marrow donors made up the cohort. Cohort members were all nominally healthy when sampled, although unrecorded immune exposures were likely present. The donor tested CMV seronegative and was one of the 352 seronegative cohort members. A peripheral blood sample was collected from each donor, and TCR beta sequencing was performed on peripheral blood mononuclear cells. Genomic DNA extraction from the blood cell samples was performed with the Qiagen DNeasy Blood Extraction Kit. Turning to this clone: No cognate antigen has been identified for it. It has no much larger one-base neighbor in the sample; base qualities were not kept.

The TCR sequence derives from a woman aged 25 to 39 in good health and CMV-seronegative. Sequences were obtained from PBMCs. The chain is made from TRBV9 and TRBJ1-3; a tentative D match to TRBD1 spans 6 bases. CDR3 loop: CASSVARDNSGNTIYF. DNA sequence: TGTGCCAGCAGCGTAGCAAGGGACAACTCTGGAAACACCATATATTTT.